The clone carrying this T cell receptor beta chain was seen just once. What it binds is unknown. Method: immunoSEQ multiplex PCR; TCRdb's copy keeps in-frame clones and lacks some. The sample has 120,000 or so clones; roughly 89% are singletons. The sample originates from a study of cytomegalovirus exposure and HLA in healthy donors. General study results and limits: High specificity and sensitivity for cytomegalovirus status were reported for the classifier. A list of 150 or so TCR beta chains associated with cytomegalovirus was given.

This CDR3 is 14 amino acids long. Trimming removed 3 bases at V and 3 bases at J, with 11 bases between. From germline, CDR1 is SGDLS and CDR2 YYNGEE. Sequencing was carried out using PBMCs. The chain is built from TRBV9 and TRBJ2-3; D may be TRBD1 (6 bases). This clonotype originated in a woman aged 18-30 years in good health and CMV-seronegative. For the CDR3, the DNA is TGTGCCAGCAGCGGTGGGACACTAACAGATACGCAGTATTTT. It specifies CASSGGTLTDTQYF.